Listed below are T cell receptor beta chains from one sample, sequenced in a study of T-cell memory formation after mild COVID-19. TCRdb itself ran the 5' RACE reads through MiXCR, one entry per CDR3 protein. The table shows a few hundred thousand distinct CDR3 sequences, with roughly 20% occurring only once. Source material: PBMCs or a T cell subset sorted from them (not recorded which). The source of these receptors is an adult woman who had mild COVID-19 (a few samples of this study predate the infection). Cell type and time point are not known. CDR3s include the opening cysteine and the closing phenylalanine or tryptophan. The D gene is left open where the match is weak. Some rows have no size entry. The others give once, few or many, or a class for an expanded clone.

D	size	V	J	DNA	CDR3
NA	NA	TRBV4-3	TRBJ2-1	TGCGCCAGCAGCCAAGATCAAGCCTTTACGTACAATGAGCAGTTCTTC	CASSQDQAFTYNEQFF
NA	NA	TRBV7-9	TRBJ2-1	TGTGCCAGCAGCTTAAGGGGGATACCAGACAATGAGCAGTTCTTC	CASSLRGIPDNEQFF
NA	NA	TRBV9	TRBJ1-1	TGTGCCAGCAGCCCAATTATTCGCACTGAAGCTTTCTTT	CASSPIIRTEAFF
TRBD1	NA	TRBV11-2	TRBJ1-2	TGTGCCAGCAGCTTAGGAAGGACAGGGGGCGGCTACACCTTC	CASSLGRTGGGYTF
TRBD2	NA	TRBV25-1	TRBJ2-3	TGTGCCAGCAGCCCGTACGAGGGAGGGGAAGATACGCAGTATTTT	CASSPYEGGEDTQYF
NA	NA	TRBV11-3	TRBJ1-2	TGTGCCAGCAGCTTAGCTAGGGGAAGTGGCTACACCTTC	CASSLARGSGYTF
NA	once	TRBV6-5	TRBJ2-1	TGTGCCAGCAGTTACTCGAATTCCGGGAGCTCCTACAATGAGCAGTTCTTC	CASSYSNSGSSYNEQFF
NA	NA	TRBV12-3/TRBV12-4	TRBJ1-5	TGTGCCAGCAGTTTAATGGGGGTGGACGGCAATCAGCCCCAGCATTTT	CASSLMGVDGNQPQHF
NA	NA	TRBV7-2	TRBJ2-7	TGTGCCAGCAGCTTAGGTGCTATCGAGCAGTACTTC	CASSLGAIEQYF
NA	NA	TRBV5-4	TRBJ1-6	TGTGCCAGCAGCTTGGGGGGGGACAATTCACCCCTCCACTTT	CASSLGGDNSPLHF
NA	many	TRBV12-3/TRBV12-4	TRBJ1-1	TGTGCCAGCAGCCTCCCACTGAACACTGAAGCTTTCTTT	CASSLPLNTEAFF
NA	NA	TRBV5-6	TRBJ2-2	TGTGCCAGCCATCAGGGGTCGAACACCGGGGAGCTGTTTTTT	CASHQGSNTGELFF
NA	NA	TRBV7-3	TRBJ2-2	TGTGCCAGCAGCTTAACGGGGGGCGACACCGGGGAGCTGTTTTTT	CASSLTGGDTGELFF
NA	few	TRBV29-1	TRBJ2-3	TGCAGCGTTGGGGGACGCCTTATGACAGATACGCAGTATTTT	CSVGGRLMTDTQYF
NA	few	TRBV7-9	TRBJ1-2	TGTGCCAGCAGCTTCGGGGGGCCCTATGGCTACACCTTC	CASSFGGPYGYTF
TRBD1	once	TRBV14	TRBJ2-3	TGTGCCAGCAGCGACACCAGGACGCACAGGGGAATTAATACGCAGTATTTT	CASSDTRTHRGINTQYF
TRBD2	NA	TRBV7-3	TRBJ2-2	TGTGCCAGCAGCCCAGACGCGGGGGAAAACGGGGAGCTGTTTTTT	CASSPDAGENGELFF
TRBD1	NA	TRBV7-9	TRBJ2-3	TGTGCCAGCAGCTCAGGCAACAGGGGGGCAACAGATACGCAGTATTTT	CASSSGNRGATDTQYF
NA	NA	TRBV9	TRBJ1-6	TGTGCCAGCAGCGTAGAATATTCACCCCTCCACTTT	CASSVEYSPLHF
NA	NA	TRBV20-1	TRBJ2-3	TGCAGGTGGGGGAGCACAGATACGCAGTATTTT	CRWGSTDTQYF
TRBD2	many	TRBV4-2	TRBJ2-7	TGTGCCAGCAGCCAAGATAGGGGAGGACTAGCGAACTCCTACGAGCAGTACTTC	CASSQDRGGLANSYEQYF
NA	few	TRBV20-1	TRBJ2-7	TGCAGTGCTAGCTACGAGCAGTACTTC	CSASYEQYF
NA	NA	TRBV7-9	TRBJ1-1	TGTGCCAGCAGCTTAGGGCAGGGGCGGTTCCTGAACACTGAAGCTTTCTTT	CASSLGQGRFLNTEAFF
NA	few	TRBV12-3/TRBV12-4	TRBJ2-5	TGTGCCAGCAGTTTCAGCGTTAATCGAGAGACCCAGTACTTC	CASSFSVNRETQYF
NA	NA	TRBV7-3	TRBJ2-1	TGTGCCAGCAGCCAAACTGGGGGAAACGGTGAGCAGTTCTTC	CASSQTGGNGEQFF
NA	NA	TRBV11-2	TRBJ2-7	TGTGCCAGCAGAGGGACGGATACCTACGAGCAGTACTTC	CASRGTDTYEQYF
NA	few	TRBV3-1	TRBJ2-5	TGTGCCAGCAGACGACGGAATACAGAGACCCAGTACTTC	CASRRRNTETQYF
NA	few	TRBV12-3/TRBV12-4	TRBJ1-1	TGTGCCAGCAGGGGCCCCATGAACACTGAAGCTTTCTTT	CASRGPMNTEAFF
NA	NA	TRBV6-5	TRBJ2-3	TGTGCCAGCAGTTCCCAGTTCAGAGATAGCACAGATACGCAGTATTTT	CASSSQFRDSTDTQYF
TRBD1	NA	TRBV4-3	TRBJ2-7	TGCGCCAGCAGCCCAGGGACAGCCCCTACCTACGAGCAGTACTTC	CASSPGTAPTYEQYF
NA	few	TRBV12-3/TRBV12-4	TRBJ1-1	TGTGCCAGCAGTTTTACAGGGCCGAACACTGAAGCTTTCTTT	CASSFTGPNTEAFF
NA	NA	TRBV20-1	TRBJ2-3	TGCAGTGCTGGGACCACAGATACGCAGTATTTT	CSAGTTDTQYF
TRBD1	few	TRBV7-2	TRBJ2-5	TGTGCCAGCAGCCCTGGGGACAGGGGGCTTCAAGAGACCCAGTACTTC	CASSPGDRGLQETQYF
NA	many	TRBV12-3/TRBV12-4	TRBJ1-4	TGTGCCAGCAGTTTGGGTGAAAAACTGTTTTTT	CASSLGEKLFF
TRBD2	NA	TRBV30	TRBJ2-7	TGTGCCTGGAGTGTATCTAGCGGGAGCTACGAGCAGTACTTC	CAWSVSSGSYEQYF
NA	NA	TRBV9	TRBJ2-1	TGTGCCAGCAGTATAGGGGATTCGAACTATGAGCAGTTCTTC	CASSIGDSNYEQFF
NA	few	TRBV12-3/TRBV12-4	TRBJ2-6	TGTGCCAGCAGTTTGGATTTACCAGTACCCTCTGGGGCCAACGTCCTGACTTTC	CASSLDLPVPSGANVLTF
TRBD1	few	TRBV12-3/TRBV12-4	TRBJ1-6	TGTGCCAGCAGTTTAGGGACAGGGTTAAGCTCACCCCTCCACTTT	CASSLGTGLSSPLHF
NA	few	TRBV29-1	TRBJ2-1	TGCAGCGTAGGAACCCTATTTGGGGGAGCGGGCGAGCAGTTCTTC	CSVGTLFGGAGEQFF
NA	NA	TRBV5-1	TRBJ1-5	TGCGCCAGCAGCTCAATTGGGAATCAGCCCCAGCATTTT	CASSSIGNQPQHF
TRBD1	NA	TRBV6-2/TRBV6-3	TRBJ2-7	TGTGCCAGCGGCCTAGGACAGGGGATCCCCCGGCCTTACTTC	CASGLGQGIPRPYF
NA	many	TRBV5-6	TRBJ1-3	TGTGCCAGCAGCTTGAAGGGAGTTTTTTCGGGAAACACCATATATTTT	CASSLKGVFSGNTIYF
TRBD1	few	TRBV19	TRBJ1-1	TGTGCCAGTAGTCCAAGACAGGGGGCGGTCACTGAAGCTTTCTTT	CASSPRQGAVTEAFF
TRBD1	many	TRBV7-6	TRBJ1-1	TGTGCCAGCAGCTTTTTAGGGGGACAGGAGAACACTGAAGCTTTCTTT	CASSFLGGQENTEAFF
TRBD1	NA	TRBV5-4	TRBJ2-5	TGTGCCAGCAGCCCCTCGACAGGGCGTGAGACCCAGTACTTC	CASSPSTGRETQYF
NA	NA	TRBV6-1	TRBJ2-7	TGTGCCAGCAGCCCCAAGGACTTTACCTACGAGCAGTACTTC	CASSPKDFTYEQYF
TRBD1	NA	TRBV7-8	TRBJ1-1	TGTGCCAGCAGCTTAGCGGATTTCGGGACAGTAGGGTCTGAAGCTTTCTTT	CASSLADFGTVGSEAFF
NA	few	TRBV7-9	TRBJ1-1	TGTGCCAGCAGCCGAAACGGAGGTAGGAGGTACACTGAAGCTTTCTTT	CASSRNGGRRYTEAFF